The 28 T cell receptor beta chains given below trace back to one sample, sequenced in a study of cytomegalovirus exposure and HLA in healthy donors. Libraries were prepared by immunoSEQ multiplex PCR; TCRdb keeps only in-frame clonotypes and omits some of them. The sample comprises about 170,000 clones, roughly 91% of which are singletons, and 10% rests with the top ten. What was sequenced was PBMCs. Source of these receptors: a woman younger than 30 in good health and CMV-seropositive.

The V call is TRBV7-9, the J call TRBJ2-2; weak D call: TRBD1 (5 bases). The CDR3 is made up of 14 amino acids. Trimming removed 5 bases at V and 6 bases at J, with 13 bases between. Germline CDR1 SEHNR, CDR2 FQNEAQ (reference sequence). In DNA, the CDR3 is TGTGCCAGCAGCCCAGGGTCTCCTTCCGGGGAGCTGTTTTTT. Its translation: CASSPGSPSGELFF.

This chain uses TRBV2 with TRBJ1-2, with 7 bases aligning to TRBD1. J was trimmed by 2 bases and V by 11 bases; bases with no gene match: 11. This CDR3 contains 14 residues. The germline gives CDR1 SNHLY, CDR2 FYNNEI. The CDR3 DNA sequence: TGTGCCGGACTACAAGAGACAGGGAACTATGGCTACACCTTC. It translates to CAGLQETGNYGYTF.

The chain links TRBV7-9 to TRBJ1-2; TRBD1 agrees at 9 bases. The CDR3 covers 15 residues. Germline-derived CDR1 and CDR2 are SEHNR and FQNEAQ (reference sequence). J lost 5 bases, V lost 5 bases, and 9 bases had no gene match. CDR3 protein: CASSPGQGKEYGYTF. The CDR3 nucleotides read TGTGCCAGCAGCCCGGGACAGGGTAAGGAGTATGGCTACACCTTC.

This rearrangement joins TRBV27 to TRBJ2-7; a weak D match, TRBD2 (6 bases). V was shortened by 9 bases and J by 2 bases, with 17 bases between the two germline ends. Per the germline V gene, CDR1 is MNHEY and CDR2 is SMNVEV (reference sequence). CDR3 length: 14 amino acids. Here the CDR3 reads CASTPRGGAYEQYF. CDR3 coding DNA: TGTGCCAGTACCCCCCGGGGAGGAGCCTACGAGCAGTACTTC.

This chain uses TRBV7-9 with TRBJ1-5; D is undetermined. The V end lost 5 bases, the J end lost 7 bases, and 18 bases lay between the germline ends. This CDR3 is built from 15 residues. CDR1 and CDR2 (germline): SEHNR, FQNEAQ (reference sequence). This CDR3 is CASSLATGGVQPQHF. The CDR3 DNA reads TGTGCCAGCAGCCTTGCTACCGGTGGAGTCCAGCCCCAGCATTTT.

The chain employs TRBV5-1 and TRBJ1-3; a possible D gene is TRBD1 (6 bases). This CDR3 contains 16 residues. Germline CDR1 SGHRS, CDR2 YFSETQ. V was cut by 3 bases and J by 1 base, with 14 bases left in between. The chain's CDR3 is CASSSNGQSSGNTIYF. The CDR3 coding sequence is TGCGCCAGCAGCTCGAACGGACAGTCGTCTGGAAACACCATATATTTT.

The count of this clone is one. The V and J genes are TRBV4-1 and TRBJ2-2; 10 nucleotides agree with TRBD2. Per the germline V gene, CDR1 is MGHRA and CDR2 is YSYEKL. J was trimmed by 2 bases and V by 3 bases; bases with no gene match: 3. This CDR3 spans 16 amino acids. The CDR3 spells CASSQLAGVNTGELFF. DNA for the CDR3: TGCGCCAGCAGCCAGCTAGCGGGAGTTAACACCGGGGAGCTGTTTTTT.

The chain recombines TRBV5-1 with TRBJ2-3; 13 nucleotides line up with TRBD2. This CDR3 is 16 amino acids long. Germline trimming cut 5 bases from V and 6 bases from J; bases unmatched to any gene: 9. The germline V gene has CDR1 SGHRS and CDR2 YFSETQ. The CDR3 spells CASRYGLAGVLDTQYF. The CDR3 coding sequence is TGCGCCAGCAGATACGGACTAGCGGGAGTTTTGGATACGCAGTATTTT.

The chain employs TRBV2 and TRBJ1-2; D is ambiguous. The CDR3 contains 11 residues. Trimming took off 6 bases at V and 10 bases at J, with 12 bases between the two ends. Per the germline V gene, CDR1 is SNHLY and CDR2 is FYNNEI. The CDR3 coding sequence is TGTGCCAGCAGCACCACAGTATACTACACCTTC. As protein: CASSTTVYYTF.

V usage is TRBV7-9 and J usage is TRBJ2-4, with TRBD2 matching 7 bases. Per the germline V gene, CDR1 is SEHNR and CDR2 is FQNEAQ (reference sequence). The junction had 5 bases not matched to a gene; V was cut back by 1 base and J by 5 bases. The CDR3 has 15 residues. Here the CDR3 DNA reads TGTGCCAGCAGCTTAGGGGGAGGGGAGGAAAACATTCAGTACTTC. Protein product: CASSLGGGEENIQYF.

In regard to this clone: The identical CDR3 is also encoded by other nucleotide sequences in the sample. J is TRBJ1-1 and V is TRBV30; D is unclear. Germline-derived CDR1 and CDR2 are GTSNPN and SVGIG (reference sequence). Deletions cut 0 bases from V and 0 bases from J, with 5 bases between. The CDR3 sequence is 13 residues long. The CDR3 coding sequence is TGTGCCTGGAGTGTACAAGTGAACACTGAAGCTTTCTTT. Protein: CAWSVQVNTEAFF.

V usage is TRBV30 and J usage is TRBJ2-5; 7 bases are shared with TRBD1. V gave up 1 base and J gave up 5 bases; unmatched junction bases: 10. This CDR3 has 15 residues. From germline, CDR1 is GTSNPN and CDR2 SVGIG (reference sequence). The CDR3 protein is CAWSGLDRHWETQYF. Written as DNA, the CDR3 is TGTGCCTGGAGTGGGTTGGACAGGCATTGGGAGACCCAGTACTTC.

CDR3 sequence: CASSSPGLNEKLFF. CDR3 DNA sequence: TGCGCCAGCAGTTCCCCAGGGCTCAATGAAAAACTGTTTTTT. V and J are TRBV5-1 and TRBJ1-4, with TRBD1 as a possible D gene (5 bases). The V end lost 5 bases, the J end lost 5 bases, and 13 bases lay between the germline ends. The CDR3 runs 14 residues. Germline loops: CDR1 SGHRS, CDR2 YFSETQ. The variable domain in full, with the rest retrieved from reference TRBV5-1 and TRBJ1-4, is KAGVTQTPRYLIKTRGQQVTLSCSPISGHRSVSWYQQTPGQGLQFLFEYFSETQRNKGNFPGRFSGRQFSNSRSEMNVSTLELGDSALYLCASSSPGLNEKLFFGSGTQLSVL.

A single count supports this clone. The V call is TRBV30, the J call TRBJ2-3; TRBD2 aligns across 10 bases. CDR3 length: 14 residues. With 3 bases clipped from V and 7 bases from J, the junction kept 7 bases outside the gene matches. CDR1 and CDR2 from the germline V gene are GTSNPN and SVGIG (reference sequence). In nucleotides, the CDR3 is TGTGCCTGGAGATCTAGCGGGAGCGGGAATACGCAGTATTTT. This gives the protein CAWRSSGSGNTQYF.

This chain links TRBV27 with TRBJ1-1; D is undetermined. V dropped 5 bases and J dropped 4 bases, with 11 bases sitting between them. Germline V CDR1 and CDR2: MNHEY, SMNVEV (reference sequence). The CDR3 length is 13 residues. The CDR3, as DNA: TGTGCCAGCAGTCGGGAGGTTAGCACTGAAGCTTTCTTT. It yields the protein CASSREVSTEAFF.

The rearrangement uses TRBV6-5 and TRBJ1-3; D is ambiguous. CDR1 and CDR2 from the germline V gene are MNHEY and SVGAGI. The CDR3 contains 15 residues. Deletions cut 6 bases from V and 7 bases from J, with 19 bases between. The CDR3 protein is CASSYTAILGNTIYF. CDR3 DNA sequence: TGTGCCAGCAGCTACACCGCTATACTAGGGAACACCATATATTTT.

This rearrangement joins TRBV2 to TRBJ2-2; 7 nucleotides align to TRBD2. The V gene end was trimmed by 2 bases and the J gene end by 0 bases; junction bases not matched to a gene: 3. Germline V CDR1 and CDR2: SNHLY, FYNNEI. The CDR3 has 16 residues. The CDR3 DNA reads as TGTGCCAGCAGTGAACTAACTAGCGCGAACACCGGGGAGCTGTTTTTT. Translating it yields CASSELTSANTGELFF.

In nucleotides, the CDR3 is TGTGCCAGTAGTAGCGCCCCACCCTACGAGCAGTACTTC. It translates to CASSSAPPYEQYF. The gene calls are TRBV19 and TRBJ2-7; D unresolved. Germline V gives CDR1 LNHDA, CDR2 SQIVND (reference sequence). Trimming pared 4 bases from V and 2 bases from J, leaving 9 bases between. The CDR3 length is 13 residues.

This clone was recorded many times. The chain recombines TRBV6-1 with TRBJ2-1; 12 bases line up with TRBD2. Trimming removed 5 bases from V and 7 bases from J; junction bases left unmatched: 6. Germline V gives CDR1 MNHNS, CDR2 SASEGT. The CDR3 has 15 residues. DNA for the CDR3: TGTGCCAGCAGTCAGACTAGCGGGAGTGTGAATGAGCAGTTCTTC. It encodes CASSQTSGSVNEQFF.

The J gene is TRBJ2-1, the V gene TRBV21-1; the table's TRBD2 call for D was not verified on the DNA. TRBV21-1 is a known pseudogene. This CDR3 comprises 16 residues. The CDR3 is CASSKVVVHRWSEQFF. DNA of the CDR3: TGTGCCAGCAGCAAAGTCGTCGTCCACCGGTGGAGTGAGCAGTTCTTC.

The chain joins TRBV4-2 to TRBJ2-1, with D perhaps matching TRBD2 (6 bases). CDR1 is LGHNA and CDR2 is YNFKEQ in the germline V gene. Trimming took 1 base from V and 8 from J, leaving 9 bases between them. This CDR3 is 13 amino acids long. The CDR3: CASSQVGGDEQFF. The CDR3 nucleotides are TGTGCCAGCAGCCAAGTAGGCGGGGATGAGCAGTTCTTC.

The chain combines TRBV19 with TRBJ2-1; D is ambiguous. Germline loops: CDR1 LNHDA, CDR2 SQIVND (reference sequence). The CDR3 covers 16 residues. The germline V and J ends were trimmed by 1 base and 6 bases, with 16 bases remaining between them. The CDR3 coding sequence is TGTGCCAGTAGTATAGTTGGGCTAAACCGCCCCAATGAGCAGTTCTTC. Its protein product is CASSIVGLNRPNEQFF. Using reference TRBV19 and TRBJ2-1 for the parts outside the CDR3, the full variable domain is DGGITQSPKYLFRKEGQNVTLSCEQNLNHDAMYWYRQDPGQGLRLIYYSQIVNDFQKGDIAEGYSVSREKKESFPLTVTSAQKNPTAFYLCASSIVGLNRPNEQFFGPGTRLTVL.

The count of this clone is one. The chain is built from TRBV28 and TRBJ2-5; tentatively, D is TRBD2 (6 bases). The CDR3 length is 15 residues. CDR1 and CDR2 (germline): MDHEN, SYDVKM. The V and J ends lost 2 bases and 2 bases respectively, with 12 bases between them. CDR3 protein: CASSLGLSVQETQYF. The CDR3 nucleotides are TGTGCCAGCAGTTTAGGACTATCAGTACAAGAGACCCAGTACTTC.

The chain joins TRBV18 to TRBJ1-1; D perhaps matches TRBD1 (5 bases). This CDR3 contains 12 residues. Trimming removed 6 bases from V and 6 bases from J, with 11 bases in between. Germline CDR1 reads KGHSH; CDR2 reads LQKENI. For the CDR3, the DNA is TGTGCCAGCTCCCCCGGGGGGGCTGAAGCTTTCTTT. Amino acid sequence: CASSPGGAEAFF.

The V and J genes are TRBV7-6 and TRBJ2-7; D remains unclear. With 1 base removed from V and 3 bases from J, the gap between germline ends came to 7 bases. The CDR3 runs to 13 residues. From germline, CDR1 is SGHVS and CDR2 FNYEAQ. The CDR3 nucleotides are TGTGCCAGCAGCTTAGGGTCCTACTACGAGCAGTACTTC. It is translated as CASSLGSYYEQYF.

The rearrangement links TRBV11-3 to TRBJ1-1, with D possibly matching TRBD1 (5 bases). From germline, CDR1 is SGHNT and CDR2 YENEEA. The ends were cut back, 2 bases at V and 4 bases at J, with 11 bases in the middle. CDR3 length: 14 amino acids. The CDR3 reads CASSLIQGGTEAFF. CDR3 nucleotide sequence: TGTGCCAGCAGCTTAATCCAGGGAGGCACTGAAGCTTTCTTT.

The V gene is TRBV6-6, the J gene TRBJ2-7; D unclear. Germline V gene lookup returns CDR1 MNHNY and CDR2 SVGAGI (reference sequence). The CDR3 contains 14 residues. Trimming removed 5 bases from V and 2 bases from J, with 13 bases in between. The CDR3, as DNA: TGTGCCAGCAGTCCGACTGAGTTTACCTACGAGCAGTACTTC. It translates to CASSPTEFTYEQYF.

This clone occurred a few times. The junction differs from germline at one of its ends, possibly a read error. The chain employs TRBV6-1 and TRBJ1-4; the D is unclear. The CDR3 is made up of 15 amino acids. Germline values: CDR1 MNHNS, CDR2 SASEGT. CDR3 coding DNA: TGTGCCAGCAGCGAAGCCCTAGTCACTAATGAAAAACTGTTTTTT. Translating gives CASSEALVTNEKLFF.